The next 18 T cell receptor beta chains were all read from a single sample in a study of preoperative IRX-2 immunotherapy in early breast cancer (dated by TCRdb to the late 2010s). The sample's treatment or condition label is to be understood as: preoperative locoregional IRX-2 cytokine immunotherapy. The library was prepared using the immunoSEQ multiplex PCR assay. Entries here come from immuneACCESS through TCRdb and include only in-frame sequences with V and J called. Some clones fail to appear in such tables; in the studies checked, an unresolved V gene covers under half of the shortfall, and the cause of the remainder is unknown. The sample data list approximately 44,000 clones, and about 94% of these were observed just once. The ten largest clones add up to 1.5% to 2% of the sample. The sample was tumor tissue, taken after IRX-2 immunotherapy. The receptors were gathered from a human donor with breast cancer.

This chain links TRBV11-2 with TRBJ1-5, with a weak D call TRBD1 (6 bases). The CDR3 runs 15 residues. Germline assignment: CDR1 SGHAT and CDR2 FQNNGV. The ends were cut back, 5 bases at V and 2 bases at J, with 13 bases in the middle. The DNA of the CDR3 is TGTGCCAGCAGCCCGACGACAGGTGGCAATCAGCCCCAGCATTTT. It yields the protein CASSPTTGGNQPQHF. Full variable domain (missing parts from reference TRBV11-2 and TRBJ1-5): EAGVAQSPRYKIIEKRQSVAFWCNPISGHATLYWYQQILGQGPKLLIQFQNNGVVDDSQLPKDRFSAERLKGVDSTLKIQPAKLEDSAVYLCASSPTTGGNQPQHFGDGTRLSIL.

The chain recombines TRBV19 with TRBJ2-7, with TRBD2 identical over 13 bases. This CDR3 region has 15 residues. Unmatched junction bases numbered 6, after V lost 5 bases and J lost 5 bases. The germline gives CDR1 LNHDA, CDR2 SQIVND (reference sequence). CDR3 DNA: TGTGCCAGTAGTGTTACTAGCGGGAGGGCTGACGAGCAGTACTTC. Residues: CASSVTSGRADEQYF. Combining the CDR3 with reference TRBV19 and TRBJ2-7 gives the whole variable domain DGGITQSPKYLFRKEGQNVTLSCEQNLNHDAMYWYRQDPGQGLRLIYYSQIVNDFQKGDIAEGYSVSREKKESFPLTVTSAQKNPTAFYLCASSVTSGRADEQYFGPGTRLTVT.

DNA for the CDR3: TGTGCCACCAGCAGAGATAACAGGGTGGGATATGGCTACACCTTC. Amino acids: CATSRDNRVGYGYTF. The chain uses TRBV15 and TRBJ1-2; possible D gene TRBD1, 6 bases. The V gene lost 0 bases and the J gene lost 5 bases, with 13 bases spanning the gap. This CDR3 has 15 residues. CDR1 is LNHNV, CDR2 YYDKDF, per germline (reference sequence).

The CDR3 nucleotides are TGTGCCAGCAGCGTTTACAGGGTCACCGGGGAGCTGTTTTTT. This sequence encodes CASSVYRVTGELFF. The V call is TRBV7-2, the J call TRBJ2-2, with a weak D call TRBD1 (6 bases). V gave up 5 bases and J gave up 4 bases, with 11 bases separating them. Germline assignment: CDR1 SGHTA and CDR2 FQGNSA. The length of the CDR3 is 14 residues.

This clone was recorded once. The chain joins TRBV11-3 to TRBJ2-7; D call uncertain. Deletions cut 4 bases from V and 1 base from J, with 8 bases between. This CDR3 is 13 amino acids long. Germline lookup yields CDR1 SGHNT and CDR2 YENEEA. This CDR3 is CASSSGPSYEQYF. DNA of the CDR3: TGTGCCAGCAGCTCCGGACCGTCCTACGAGCAGTACTTC.

CDR3 amino acids: CASSVDGRNGNTIYF. DNA of the CDR3: TGTGCCAGCAGCGTAGATGGAAGGAATGGAAACACCATATATTTT. This chain connects TRBV9 to TRBJ1-3; D not resolved. The germline CDR1 and CDR2 sequences are SGDLS and YYNGEE. This CDR3 is 15 amino acids long. V dropped 0 bases and J dropped 3 bases, with 10 bases sitting between them.

The chain has TRBV29-1 and TRBJ1-6; D remains unclear. Trimming left V 0 bases short and J 13 bases short, with 13 bases between. The germline CDR1 and CDR2 sequences are SQVTM and ANQGSEA. This CDR3 is built from 13 residues. The CDR3, as DNA: TGCAGCGTTGAAGAGGGAGTAGGGTTGCCCCTCCACTTT. It translates to CSVEEGVGLPLHF.

The chain is built from TRBV21-1 and TRBJ2-7; TRBD1, the D gene given by the table, was not confirmed from the DNA. TRBV21-1 is classified as a pseudogene. This CDR3 spans 15 amino acids. For the CDR3, the DNA is TGTGCCAGCAGCAAAGCATGCCAGGCAAACTACGAGCAGTACTTC. It specifies CASSKACQANYEQYF.

V is TRBV5-5 and J is TRBJ2-3, with unresolved D. The germline V and J ends were trimmed by 2 bases and 5 bases, with 9 bases remaining between them. CDR1 and CDR2 from the germline V gene are SGHKS and YYEKEE (reference sequence). The length of the CDR3 is 13 residues. As DNA, the CDR3 is TGTGCCAGCAGCTTATCATTTCAAGATACGCAGTATTTT. Amino acid sequence: CASSLSFQDTQYF.

The chain couples TRBV28 to TRBJ2-3; 7 nucleotides agree with TRBD2. Per the germline V gene, CDR1 is MDHEN and CDR2 is SYDVKM. With V trimmed by 6 bases and J by 0 bases, 18 bases remained unmatched. CDR3 length: 19 residues. Here the CDR3 reads CASSHSVGSGTISTDTQYF. For the CDR3, the DNA is TGTGCCAGCAGCCACTCGGTTGGGAGCGGGACTATTAGCACAGATACGCAGTATTTT.

The gene calls are TRBV4-3 and TRBJ1-2; the D gene is possibly TRBD1 (6 bases). This CDR3 has 19 amino acids. Trimming took 1 base from V and 8 from J, leaving 29 bases between them. Per the germline V gene, CDR1 is LGHNA and CDR2 is YSLEER. The CDR3 DNA sequence: TGCGCCAGCAGCCAAGCAAAACAGGGTAGGAGTAGTCTTGGCGAAGGCTACACCTTC. Translated, it gives CASSQAKQGRSSLGEGYTF.

As concerns this clone: One end of the junction varies from germline; a read error may be responsible. This rearrangement joins TRBV7-2 to TRBJ2-7; 10 bases are shared with TRBD2. The germline CDR1 and CDR2 sequences are SGHTA and FQGNSA. The CDR3 contains 16 residues. The CDR3 DNA sequence: TGTGCCAACAGCCGATTACCGGGACTAGCGTTCTACGAGCAGTACTTC. Protein: CANSRLPGLAFYEQYF.

The chain carries TRBV28 and TRBJ2-1, with TRBD1 matching over 8 bases. J was trimmed by 3 bases and V by 2 bases; bases with no gene match: 3. This CDR3 has 15 amino acids. Germline CDR1 and CDR2: MDHEN and SYDVKM. The CDR3 reads CASSLRTGSYNEQFF. In DNA form, the CDR3 reads TGTGCCAGCAGTTTAAGGACAGGGAGCTACAATGAGCAGTTCTTC.

This chain connects TRBV6-6 to TRBJ2-7; 8 nucleotides match TRBD1. This CDR3 spans 15 amino acids. Trimming removed 6 bases from V and 0 bases from J; junction bases left unmatched: 7. The germline gives CDR1 MNHNY, CDR2 SVGAGI (reference sequence). The DNA for the CDR3 is TGTGCCAGCAGCCCCCCCGGGACAGGCTCCTACGAGCAGTACTTC. This codes for CASSPPGTGSYEQYF.

This clone showed up just a few times. This chain uses TRBV30 with TRBJ2-2, with 9 positions matching TRBD1. The CDR3 extends over 15 amino acids. Germline CDR1 and CDR2: GTSNPN and SVGIG (reference sequence). V lost 0 bases and J lost 6; bases outside the gene matches: 5. The CDR3 is CAWSVITGGSGELFF. CDR3 coding DNA: TGTGCCTGGAGTGTGATTACAGGGGGCTCCGGGGAGCTGTTTTTT.

The rearrangement joins TRBV14 to TRBJ2-1, with 10 bases fitting TRBD1. CDR3 length: 19 residues. Germline values: CDR1 SGHDN, CDR2 FVKESK. V shed 0 bases and J 6 bases; nucleotides not matched to a gene: 14. The CDR3 region is CASSQERGKRTGGSNEQFF. The CDR3 DNA is TGTGCCAGCAGCCAAGAGAGGGGGAAAAGGACAGGGGGTTCCAATGAGCAGTTCTTC.

The rearrangement uses TRBV27 and TRBJ1-2, with 9 bases that match TRBD1. Germline CDR1 reads MNHEY; CDR2 reads SMNVEV (reference sequence). The ends lost 5 bases at V and 6 bases at J; junction bases unmatched: 10. The CDR3 is 15 residues long. CDR3 sequence: CASSPNRGRFHGYTF. The CDR3 DNA reads TGTGCCAGCAGTCCCAACAGGGGGCGCTTCCATGGCTACACCTTC.

This chain connects TRBV7-2 to TRBJ2-2; 8 bases line up with TRBD1. The junction had 10 bases not matched to a gene; V was cut back by 6 bases and J by 4 bases. CDR3 size: 16 residues. The germline CDR1 and CDR2 sequences are SGHTA and FQGNSA. CDR3 bases: TGTGCCAGCAGTGGGGCAGGGGGCAGGTTCACCGGGGAGCTGTTTTTT. It yields the protein CASSGAGGRFTGELFF.